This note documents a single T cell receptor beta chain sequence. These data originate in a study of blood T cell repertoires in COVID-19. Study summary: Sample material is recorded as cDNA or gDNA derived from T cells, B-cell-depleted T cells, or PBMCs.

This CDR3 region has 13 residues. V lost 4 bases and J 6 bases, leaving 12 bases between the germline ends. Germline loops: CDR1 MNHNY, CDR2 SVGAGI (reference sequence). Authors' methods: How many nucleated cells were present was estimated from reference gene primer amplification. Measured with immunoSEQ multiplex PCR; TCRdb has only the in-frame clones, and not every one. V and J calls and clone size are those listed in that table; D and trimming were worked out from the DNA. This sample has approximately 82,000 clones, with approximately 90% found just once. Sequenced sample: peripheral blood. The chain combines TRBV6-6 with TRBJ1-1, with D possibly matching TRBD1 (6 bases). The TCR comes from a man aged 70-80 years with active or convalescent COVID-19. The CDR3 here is CASSSQGRSEAFF. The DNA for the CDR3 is TGTGCCAGCAGTTCACAGGGACGGTCTGAAGCTTTCTTT.